A single sample is the source of the 21 T cell receptor beta chains below, sequenced in a study of blood T cell repertoires in COVID-19 (dated by TCRdb to 2018 to 2020). The library relied on the immunoSEQ multiplex PCR assay. TCRdb limited this immuneACCESS table to in-frame rearrangements with V and J called. A share of clones is missing; checked studies link under half to unresolved V genes, and the rest is unexplained. This sample is represented by around 270,000 clones; around 89% of them were singletons. The leading ten clones occupy about 5% of the sample. The material sequenced was peripheral blood. These receptors originate from a man in his forties with acute or convalescent COVID-19.

The chain recombines TRBV4-1 with TRBJ2-3; 7 nucleotides agree with TRBD1. J lost 2 bases, V lost 7 bases, and 6 bases had no gene match. CDR3 length equals 14 residues. In germline, CDR1 is MGHRA, CDR2 YSYEKL. CDR3 DNA sequence: TGCGCCAGCACGGGACAGTTAAACACAGATACGCAGTATTTT. Encoded protein: CASTGQLNTDTQYF.

This clone was recorded only once. The chain uses TRBV5-1 and TRBJ2-1; 9 positions agree with TRBD1. The CDR3 extends over 16 amino acids. Per the germline V gene, CDR1 is SGHRS and CDR2 is YFSETQ. After removal of 0 bases from V and 4 bases from J, the junction contained 5 bases not matched to a gene. CDR3 coding DNA: TGCGCCAGCAGCTTGGAGGCGGGACAGGGATACAATGAGCAGTTCTTC. Translation: CASSLEAGQGYNEQFF.

This chain joins TRBV7-6 and TRBJ2-2; 15 bases fit TRBD2. The CDR3 has 18 amino acids. J was trimmed by 5 bases and V by 0 bases; bases with no gene match: 4. Germline values: CDR1 SGHVS, CDR2 FNYEAQ. For the CDR3, the DNA is TGTGCCAGCAGCTTAGCGGGACTAGCGGGGGGACGTACCGGGGAGCTGTTTTTT. Translation gives CASSLAGLAGGRTGELFF.

The gene calls are TRBV4-2 and TRBJ2-3; TRBD2 agrees at 8 bases. The V gene's germline CDR1 is LGHNA and CDR2 YNFKEQ. V shed 0 bases, J shed 8 bases, and the junction held 13 bases outside the gene matches. The CDR3 covers 17 residues. The CDR3 sequence: CASSQDRGSGAQSTQYF. The CDR3 coding sequence is TGTGCCAGCAGCCAAGATCGTGGTAGCGGGGCTCAAAGTACGCAGTATTTT.

This rearrangement joins TRBV3-1 (or the pseudogene TRBV3-2) to TRBJ1-2; D perhaps matches TRBD1 (5 bases). Trimming took 6 bases from V and 3 from J, leaving 11 bases between them. CDR3 length: 13 amino acids. Germline V CDR1 and CDR2: LGHDT, YNNKEL (reference sequence). Here the CDR3 reads CASRPGKDYGYTF. The CDR3 DNA follows: TGTGCCAGCAGACCAGGGAAAGACTATGGCTACACCTTC.

This clone was seen a few times. This chain uses TRBV7-8 with TRBJ1-1; D perhaps matches TRBD1 (5 bases). V shed 3 bases and J shed 8 bases, with 16 bases lying between them. The length of the CDR3 is 14 residues. Looked up from germline, CDR1 is SGHVS and CDR2 is FQNEAQ. The CDR3 coding sequence is TGTGCCAGCAGCTTTAGGGACTTCGCTGGGGAAGCTTTCTTT. Amino acids: CASSFRDFAGEAFF.

The chain combines TRBV27 with TRBJ1-1, with D unresolved. Germline assignment: CDR1 MNHEY and CDR2 SMNVEV (reference sequence). The CDR3 is made up of 13 amino acids. V lost 2 bases, J lost 10 bases, and 14 bases lay in between. The CDR3 loop reads CASSLKIEATAFF. CDR3 DNA sequence: TGTGCCAGCAGTTTAAAAATCGAGGCGACAGCTTTCTTT.

The V and J genes are TRBV5-4 and TRBJ1-2; TRBD1 might be the D (6 bases). The V and J ends lost 1 base and 4 bases respectively, with 11 bases between them. Germline V CDR1 and CDR2: SGHNT, YYREEE (reference sequence). The CDR3 contains 14 residues. The CDR3 reads CASSLPGAGYGYTF. The DNA for the CDR3 is TGTGCCAGCAGCTTGCCAGGGGCGGGCTATGGCTACACCTTC.

V and J are TRBV6-5 and TRBJ2-7, with 9 bases lining up with TRBD1. Germline loops: CDR1 MNHEY, CDR2 SVGAGI. There are 14 residues in the CDR3. Trimming at V came to 8 bases and at J to 6 bases, leaving 11 bases not matched to a gene. In DNA form, the CDR3 reads TGTGCCAGCGTTAGGGACAGGGAGATAAGCGAGCAGTACTTC. It translates to CASVRDREISEQYF.

The chain joins TRBV11-3 to TRBJ2-1; tentative D call: TRBD2 (5 bases). Germline V gives CDR1 SGHNT, CDR2 YENEEA. With 3 bases removed from V and 7 bases from J, the gap between germline ends came to 10 bases. The CDR3 is 13 amino acids. CDR3 DNA: TGTGCCAGCAGCTTGGATCCGGGAAATGAGCAGTTCTTC. Its translation is CASSLDPGNEQFF.

Only one count was recorded for this clone. The chain links TRBV9 to TRBJ1-6; 8 nucleotides align to TRBD1. This CDR3 contains 15 residues. Germline V gives CDR1 SGDLS, CDR2 YYNGEE. J lost 5 bases, V lost 4 bases, and 5 bases had no gene match. The CDR3 DNA reads as TGTGCCAGCAGCACAGGGGGGGCCAATAATTCACCCCTCCACTTT. Its protein is CASSTGGANNSPLHF.

CDR3 in amino acids: CATSLAGAHPYNEQFF. The CDR3 DNA reads as TGTGCCACCAGCCTAGCGGGGGCCCATCCCTACAATGAGCAGTTCTTC. The V and J genes are TRBV15 and TRBJ2-1, with TRBD2 matching 10 bases. Losses at the gene ends were 5 bases for V and 2 bases for J; bases not matched to a gene: 6. CDR1 LNHNV and CDR2 YYDKDF come from the germline V gene (reference sequence). The CDR3 covers 16 residues.

The chain is built from TRBV2 and TRBJ1-2, with D unresolved. The germline CDR1 and CDR2 sequences are SNHLY and FYNNEI. The CDR3 covers 11 residues. Trimming shortened V by 10 bases and J by 0 bases, and 6 bases separated the two germline ends. The CDR3 DNA sequence: TGTGCCAACGGAGCTAACTATGGCTACACCTTC. The encoded protein is CANGANYGYTF.

The genes are TRBV5-1 and TRBJ1-2; D is unclear. The length of the CDR3 is 13 residues. V lost 5 bases, J lost 6 bases, and 14 bases lay in between. CDR1 and CDR2 from the germline V gene are SGHRS and YFSETQ. The CDR3 region is CASSSKTEDGYTF. The CDR3 nucleotides are TGCGCCAGCAGTTCAAAAACTGAAGATGGCTACACCTTC.

The genes are TRBV6-4 and TRBJ1-5; D is possibly TRBD1 (6 bases). V gave up 3 bases and J gave up 6 bases, with 9 bases separating them. The germline V gene has CDR1 MRHNA and CDR2 SNTAGT. CDR3 size: 13 residues. The CDR3 reads CASSDQGGQPQHF. Here the CDR3 DNA reads TGTGCCAGCAGTGATCAAGGGGGTCAGCCCCAGCATTTT.

This chain links TRBV12-5 with TRBJ1-2; 7 bases are a match to TRBD1. The CDR3 is made up of 13 amino acids. The junction had 9 bases not matched to a gene; V was cut back by 6 bases and J by 8 bases. CDR1 LGHNT and CDR2 FRNRAP come from the germline V gene. In DNA form, the CDR3 reads TGTGCTAGTGGACCGACAGGGTCCCAGGGCTACACCTTC. Its translation: CASGPTGSQGYTF.

This chain joins TRBV11-2 and TRBJ2-1, with 8 nucleotides matching TRBD1. From germline, CDR1 is SGHAT and CDR2 FQNNGV. V was clipped by 1 base and J by 0 bases; unmatched bases: 5. This CDR3 comprises 17 residues. The DNA for the CDR3 is TGTGCCAGCAGCTTAGGGTTCAGGGGGCTCTCCTACAATGAGCAGTTCTTC. It yields the protein CASSLGFRGLSYNEQFF.

The CDR3 nucleotides are TGTGCCAGCAGCCCAGGTAGCGCGGAGGGTTGGCCCCAGCATTTT. This gives the protein CASSPGSAEGWPQHF. The chain recombines TRBV7-6 with TRBJ1-5; unclear D gene. This CDR3 comprises 15 residues. V lost 5 bases, J lost 9 bases, and 20 bases lay in between. The germline V gene has CDR1 SGHVS and CDR2 FNYEAQ.

In its sample, this clone was seen once. In DNA form, the CDR3 reads TGTGCCACCAGCAGGGACGGACAGGGCTCAGATACGCAGTATTTT. This codes for CATSRDGQGSDTQYF. The chain has TRBV15 and TRBJ2-3; 8 bases are shared with TRBD1. J was trimmed by 4 bases and V by 3 bases; bases with no gene match: 6. This CDR3 is built from 15 residues. The germline V gene has CDR1 LNHNV and CDR2 YYDKDF (reference sequence). Using reference TRBV15 and TRBJ2-3 for the parts outside the CDR3, the full variable domain is DAMVIQNPRYQVTQFGKPVTLSCSQTLNHNVMYWYQQKSSQAPKLLFHYYDKDFNNEADTPDNFQSRRPNTSFCFLDIRSPGLGDTAMYLCATSRDGQGSDTQYFGPGTRLTVL.

The chain is built from TRBV12-3 or TRBV12-4 and TRBJ1-2; D gene uncertain. There are 13 residues in the CDR3. V lost 1 base, J lost 4 bases, and 7 bases lay in between. CDR3 coding DNA: TGTGCCAGCAGTTTAGGGTCCAGCTATGGCTACACCTTC. This codes for CASSLGSSYGYTF.

The chain recombines TRBV29-1 with TRBJ1-4, with D possibly TRBD1 on 5 matching bases. CDR1 and CDR2 (germline): SQVTM, ANQGSEA. The CDR3 has 13 amino acids. The V gene lost 7 bases and the J gene lost 2 bases, with 11 bases spanning the gap. In nucleotides, the CDR3 is TGCAGCGCCCGGGGGGGGACTAATGAAAAACTGTTTTTT. The encoded protein is CSARGGTNEKLFF.